Detailed here is one T cell receptor beta chain. Its antigen has not been determined. Base quality data are lacking; no much larger clone is found one base away. Collaborating institutions collected whole blood in K2EDTA tubes following their own protocols. For TCRbeta analysis, collaborators shipped samples in one of three forms: frozen whole blood, isolated PBMCs, or DNA extracted from either of those sample types. Looking up the germline V gene yields CDR1 SGHRS and CDR2 YFSETQ. The CDR3, from cysteine to phenylalanine, totals 15 residues. Only the CDR3 DNA is retained, 45 bases long and in frame from the first base. Trimming takes 0 bases from V and 4 bases from J, and the germline ends sit 10 bases apart. This sample stems from a study of blood T cell repertoires in COVID-19 (dated by TCRdb to between 2020 and 2021). For the study in its entirety: Collaborator samples came from the United States, Italy and Spain and covered acute and convalescent phases of COVID-19. The prospective study material was composed of cDNA or gDNA derived from T cells, B-cell-depleted T cells, or PBMCs. Subjects who had been exposed to COVID-19, were actively infected with it, or had recovered from it provided the deeply sampled blood TCRbeta repertoires that made up the dataset. The repertoires were released in a freely available public database intended as a resource for research on the immune response to SARS-CoV-2. Samples came from the ongoing ImmuneRACE study (first 160 participants) plus 1,254 subjects from 6 global collaborators. Sample metadata almost always included a de-identified subject ID, COVID-19 status, age in years and sex. Where available, HLA class I and class II types were obtained from metadata supplied by the sample provider rather than from assay-based typing. What the study reported, not specific to this receptor: Clinical and demographic metadata were provided uncurated, with the amount varying by source and participant.

TCRbeta CDR3 regions were amplified from genomic DNA by means of the immunoSEQ Assay, a bias-controlled multiplex PCR. As for how the authors treated the data: Within the assay, amplification of reference gene primers was used to estimate how many nucleated cells each sample contained. To quantify the absolute abundance of each unique TCRbeta CDR3 rearrangement, sequence reads were collapsed and filtered. For each sample, productive Simpson clonality was calculated as the square root of Simpson's diversity index across productive rearrangements. TCRdb stores this immuneACCESS table with in-frame sequences only. Part of the clones is absent; in the studies checked, under half of the shortfall reflects unresolved V genes, and no reason is known for the rest. V and J calls and clone size come straight from that table; D and trimming were deduced from the DNA. For this sample the table gives approximately 100,000 clones, of which approximately 79% were detected only once. Around a fifth of the sample is held by the ten biggest clonotypes.

The receptor chain draws on TRBV5-1 and TRBJ2-2; TRBD2 is a possible D gene, resting on 5 matching bases. Sequenced sample: peripheral blood. The receptor comes from a man between 65 and 85 years old with active or convalescent COVID-19. The DNA is as follows: TGCGCCAGCAGCTTGGCGGGGTTCCTCACCGGGGAGCTGTTTTTT. Its translation is CASSLAGFLTGELFF.